This entry lists 15 T cell receptor delta chains sequenced from one sample in a study of human gamma delta and Vdelta1 T cells. Their specific antigens are unknown. TCRdb reapplied CATT to the PCR reads. The table lists about 6,500 delta-chain clones, 40% of them singletons. Material: Vdelta1 gamma-delta T cells from blood grown in culture (DOT cells). The origin of the receptors is a human donor in good health.

This clone was seen more than once but under ten times. The chain joins TRDV1 to TRDJ1, with 8 bases lining up with TRDD3. Germline CDR1 and CDR2: TSWWSYY and QGS. The CDR3 is 18 residues long. Trimming at V came to 0 bases and at J to 3 bases, leaving 12 bases not matched to a gene. The CDR3 DNA reads TGTGCTCTTGGGGAACTCTACCTAGGGGGATATCTCTCCGATAAACTCATCTTT. As protein: CALGELYLGGYLSDKLIF.

As to this clone: With a much larger clone just one base away, this may be a read error. This specimen includes other DNA sequences encoding the same CDR3. The gene calls are TRDV1 and TRDJ1; TRDD3 matches 7 bases. Germline trimming cut 0 bases from V and 1 base from J; bases unmatched to any gene: 8. This CDR3 is built from 17 residues. CDR1 and CDR2 from the germline V gene are TSWWSYY and QGS. The CDR3 loop is CALGELDRGIPTDKLIF. CDR3 in DNA: TGTGCTCTTGGGGAACTAGACCGGGGGATTCCCACCGATAAACTCATCTTT.

This clone was seen more than once but under ten times. The V call is TRAV23/DV6, the J call TRDJ1; D not certain. CDR1 and CDR2 from the germline V gene are NTAFDY and IRPDVSE (reference sequence). The CDR3 runs to 26 residues. The CDR3 sequence is CAGQPPSLLIFRTLSGDGFDTDKLIF. As DNA, the CDR3 is TGTGCTGGGCAGCCCCCGAGCCTCCTTATTTTTAGGACTCTGTCTGGAGATGGATTTGACACCGATAAACTCATCTTT.

This clone is medium-sized by share. This chain connects TRDV1 to TRDJ1, with a weak D call TRDD3 (7 bases). The length of the CDR3 is 20 residues. With 0 bases removed from V and 3 bases from J, the gap between germline ends came to 26 bases. Germline-derived CDR1 and CDR2 are TSWWSYY and QGS. The CDR3 sequence: CALGELRPSQVLGPPDKLIF. Written as DNA, the CDR3 is TGTGCTCTTGGGGAACTCCGGCCTTCCCAGGTACTGGGGCCTCCCGATAAACTCATCTTT.

The genes are TRDV1 and TRDJ1, with unresolved D. The V gene's germline CDR1 is TSWWSYY and CDR2 QGS. Trimming took 2 bases from V and 7 from J, leaving 17 bases between them. The CDR3 runs to 15 residues. The chain's CDR3 is CALGEGQVQLGKLIF. CDR3 sequence (DNA): TGTGCTCTTGGGGAAGGGCAGGTGCAGCTAGGTAAACTCATCTTT.

This clone was picked up a small number of times. The V call is TRDV1, the J call TRDJ1, with D perhaps matching TRDD2 (6 bases). Germline V gene lookup returns CDR1 TSWWSYY and CDR2 QGS. The CDR3 consists of 18 residues. V gave up 4 bases and J gave up 6 bases, with 27 bases separating them. CDR3 protein: CALGGPNLPRGVLNKLIF. DNA for the CDR3: TGTGCTCTTGGGGGGCCGAACCTTCCGCGAGGCGTGTTGAATAAACTCATCTTT.

This clone was picked up a small number of times. The chain combines TRDV1 with TRDJ1; D not certain. The CDR3 consists of 13 residues. V shed 4 bases and J shed 8 bases, with 14 bases lying between them. The germline V gene has CDR1 TSWWSYY and CDR2 QGS. Here the CDR3 DNA reads TGTGCTCTTGGGGGGCTGCCTCCAGACAAACTCATCTTT. This translates into CALGGLPPDKLIF.

The chain links TRDV1 to TRDJ1; D is possibly TRDD2 (5 bases). V was trimmed by 1 base and J by 5 bases, leaving 35 bases between them. CDR3 length: 22 residues. From germline, CDR1 is TSWWSYY and CDR2 QGS. DNA for the CDR3: TGTGCTCTTGGGGAACCGTTCTTTAGGGCCAACAAAGACCTTCGCGGAGGAGATAAACTCATCTTT. It is translated as CALGEPFFRANKDLRGGDKLIF.

The J gene is TRDJ1, the V gene TRDV1, with D unresolved. The length of the CDR3 is 17 residues. The germline CDR1 and CDR2 sequences are TSWWSYY and QGS. The V and J ends lost 1 base and 3 bases respectively, with 18 bases between them. The DNA for the CDR3 is TGTGCTCTTGGGGAACCTGGTAGGGTGTTCGGGGCCGATAAACTCATCTTT. Translation gives CALGEPGRVFGADKLIF.

This clone was detected a few times. The chain uses TRDV1 and TRDJ1, with D possibly being TRDD3 (5 bases). With 2 bases removed from V and 1 base from J, the gap between germline ends came to 17 bases. Germline V lookup: CDR1 TSWWSYY, CDR2 QGS. The CDR3 extends over 17 amino acids. Here the CDR3 DNA reads TGTGCTCTTGGGGAAGAATCCGCACTGGAGGGCACCGATAAACTCATCTTT. Residues: CALGEESALEGTDKLIF.

V usage is TRDV1 and J usage is TRDJ1; 10 nucleotides agree with TRDD3. CDR1 is TSWWSYY, CDR2 QGS, per germline. The CDR3 sequence is 18 residues long. V was clipped by 4 bases and J by 0 bases; unmatched bases: 11. The CDR3 here is CALGGAYGGGYHTDKLIF. DNA for the CDR3: TGTGCTCTTGGGGGAGCGTACGGTGGGGGATACCACACCGATAAACTCATCTTT.

This clone showed up just a few times. At the DNA level, this CDR3 is encoded by other sequences in the same sample as well. The chain joins TRDV1 to TRDJ1; TRDD3 matches 9 bases. Germline assignment: CDR1 TSWWSYY and CDR2 QGS. The CDR3 contains 22 residues. After removal of 0 bases from V and 0 bases from J, the junction contained 20 bases not matched to a gene. CDR3 sequence reads: CALGELIGVGSTGGPYTDKLIF. The CDR3, as DNA: TGTGCTCTTGGGGAACTTATAGGCGTGGGTTCTACTGGGGGACCTTACACCGATAAACTCATCTTT.

This chain uses TRDV1 with TRDJ1; 7 bases are a match to TRDD2. The CDR3 is 17 residues long. V was clipped by 1 base and J by 4 bases; unmatched bases: 12. Germline-derived CDR1 and CDR2 are TSWWSYY and QGS. CDR3 loop: CALGEPTFLPADDKLIF. The CDR3 DNA reads TGTGCTCTTGGGGAACCAACCTTCCTCCCCGCGGACGATAAACTCATCTTT.

The gene calls are TRDV1 and TRDJ1; TRDD3 agrees at 9 bases. J was trimmed by 0 bases and V by 2 bases; bases with no gene match: 37. The CDR3 runs 27 residues. Germline V gene sequence: CDR1 TSWWSYY, CDR2 QGS. CDR3 coding DNA: TGTGCTCTTGGGGAATTCGTCCCCCCGAACTCAATTCCTACCGGTACTGGGGGACCAAGGTACACCGATAAACTCATCTTT. Translation gives CALGEFVPPNSIPTGTGGPRYTDKLIF.

On this clone: A far larger clone is just one base off, so this is likely a read error. The chain carries TRAV38-2/DV8 and TRDJ1; D may match TRDD2 or TRDD3 (7 bases each). Germline-derived CDR1 and CDR2 are TSESDYY and QEAYKQQN. Trimming removed 0 bases at V and 7 bases at J, with 46 bases between. The CDR3 covers 25 residues. CDR3 nucleotide sequence: TGTGCTTATAGGAGCGTACAATTCCTACTGACTGGGGTAAGCCCTCAATGTGTCCCACACTTTAAACTCATCTTT. It encodes CAYRSVQFLLTGVSPQCVPHFKLIF.